Presented here are 17 T cell receptor beta chains from one specimen sequenced in a study of cytotoxic CD8 clonotypes in ibrutinib-treated CLL. The protocol was immunoSEQ multiplex PCR, while the TCRdb copy is restricted to in-frame clones and leaves out a portion. The sample contains about 160,000 clones, more than 75% of which appear only once. The source was PBMCs, collected after 12 months of ibrutinib treatment. These receptor sequences come from a human donor with chronic lymphocytic leukemia.

For this clone: The limits of the CDR3 on the DNA are not certain, so only TCRdb's listed CDR3 is given. The gene calls are TRBV5-6 and TRBJ2-7; the table's D gene call, TRBD2, was not cross checked with the DNA. Including both end residues, the CDR3 is 16 amino acids long. Germline V gene lookup returns CDR1 SGHDT and CDR2 YYEEEE. The CDR3 is CASSLWWASGASRKYF.

This sequence joins TRBV6-5 and TRBJ2-1, with 12 bases aligning to TRBD2. The CDR3 runs 15 residues. The germline gives CDR1 MNHEY, CDR2 SVGAGI. V dropped 8 bases and J dropped 4; count of bases not matched to a gene: 6. The CDR3 is CASFPSGRGYNEQFF. In nucleotides, the CDR3 is TGTGCCAGCTTCCCTAGCGGGAGGGGGTACAATGAGCAGTTCTTC.

The chain combines TRBV4-3 with TRBJ2-1; 7 bases fit TRBD2. There are 17 residues in the CDR3. V dropped 0 bases and J dropped 7; count of bases not matched to a gene: 12. The germline V gene encodes CDR1 LGHNA and CDR2 YSLEER. The CDR3 is CASSQEETGLIMNEQFF. CDR3 sequence (DNA): TGCGCCAGCAGCCAAGAAGAAACGGGACTAATAATGAATGAGCAGTTCTTC.

V is TRBV20-1 and J is TRBJ2-5, with D uncertain. This CDR3 has 11 amino acids. The germline V gene encodes CDR1 DFQATT and CDR2 SNEGSKA (reference sequence). V was clipped by 7 bases and J by 5 bases, with 11 bases between them. CDR3 sequence reads: CSVHLRETQYF. CDR3 bases: TGCAGTGTCCACCTGCGGGAGACCCAGTACTTC.

The chain couples TRBV2 to TRBJ1-2, with D perhaps TRBD1 (6 bases). The V end was cut by 8 bases, the J end by 2 bases, with 9 bases between. The CDR3 is made up of 12 amino acids. Germline-derived CDR1 and CDR2 are SNHLY and FYNNEI. CDR3 bases: TGTGCCAGCGTAGGGACAAACTATGGCTACACCTTC. Translated: CASVGTNYGYTF.

The CDR3 bases are TGCGCCAGCAGCTTTGATCACCGGGACATATTTCACTCTGGGGCCAACGTCCTGACTTTC. Translation gives CASSFDHRDIFHSGANVLTF. The chain carries TRBV5-1 and TRBJ2-6; a weak D match, TRBD1 (6 bases). The CDR3 loop spans 20 amino acids. V gave up 2 bases and J gave up 0 bases, with 21 bases separating them. Germline loops: CDR1 SGHRS, CDR2 YFSETQ.

The chain employs TRBV28 and TRBJ1-2, with D possibly being TRBD1 (5 bases). Deletions cut 10 bases from V and 0 bases from J, with 15 bases between. Germline CDR1 and CDR2: MDHEN and SYDVKM. The CDR3 loop spans 14 amino acids. CDR3 loop: CAIAGGTANYGYTF. The CDR3 nucleotides are TGTGCCATCGCGGGCGGGACTGCTAACTATGGCTACACCTTC.

V gene TRBV6-5 combines with J gene TRBJ2-2; D may be TRBD1 or TRBD2 (5 bases each). CDR1 is MNHEY and CDR2 is SVGAGI in the germline V gene. The CDR3 is 15 residues long. Trimming left V 5 bases short and J 7 bases short, with 17 bases between. The CDR3 DNA is TGTGCCAGCAGTATACAGGAATTGGGAGACGGGGAGCTGTTTTTT. It yields the protein CASSIQELGDGELFF.

The V gene is TRBV13, the J gene TRBJ2-3; D may correspond to TRBD1 or TRBD2 (5 bases each). Trimming stripped 0 bases from V and 7 bases from J, with 17 bases between. This CDR3 comprises 16 residues. The germline V gene encodes CDR1 PRHDT and CDR2 FYEKMQ (reference sequence). In DNA, the CDR3 is TGTGCCAGCAGCTTAGGGGGGACGGCCTCGCGGAATACGCAGTATTTT. Residues: CASSLGGTASRNTQYF.

The chain employs TRBV7-2 and TRBJ2-1; 9 bases line up with TRBD2. V lost 0 bases and J lost 8; bases outside the gene matches: 5. This CDR3 contains 15 residues. Germline CDR1 and CDR2: SGHTA and FQGNSA. The CDR3 DNA reads as TGTGCCAGCAGCTTAGCGGGACTAGCATGGGATGAGCAGTTCTTC. As protein: CASSLAGLAWDEQFF.

This rearrangement joins TRBV30 to TRBJ1-1, with a weak D call TRBD1 (6 bases). The CDR3 extends over 16 amino acids. Trimming shortened V by 0 bases and J by 4 bases, and 18 bases separated the two germline ends. From germline, CDR1 is GTSNPN and CDR2 SVGIG (reference sequence). The CDR3 nucleotides are TGTGCCTGGAGTGTCCCTGGACGAGGGGGTGCCACTGAAGCTTTCTTT. Amino acid sequence: CAWSVPGRGGATEAFF.

The chain links TRBV10-3 to TRBJ2-3, with D possibly TRBD1 on 6 matching bases. Trimming pared 7 bases from V and 1 base from J, leaving 12 bases between. Germline loops: CDR1 ENHRY, CDR2 SYGVKD. This CDR3 region has 14 residues. The CDR3 sequence is CAIKGTSGTDTQYF. Written as DNA, the CDR3 is TGTGCCATCAAAGGGACATCTGGCACAGATACGCAGTATTTT.

The chain uses TRBV4-1 and TRBJ2-3, with 15 bases matching TRBD2. CDR3 length: 19 residues. The germline V gene encodes CDR1 MGHRA and CDR2 YSYEKL. Losses at the gene ends were 4 bases for V and 1 base for J; bases not matched to a gene: 9. The CDR3 region is CASSRAGTSGGKRTDTQYF. CDR3 nucleotides: TGCGCCAGCAGCCGAGCCGGGACTAGCGGGGGGAAACGCACAGATACGCAGTATTTT.

J is TRBJ2-5 and V is TRBV5-4; 7 bases line up with TRBD2. Per the germline V gene, CDR1 is SGHNT and CDR2 is YYREEE (reference sequence). The CDR3 has 15 amino acids. V shed 1 base and J 5 bases; nucleotides not matched to a gene: 8. As DNA, the CDR3 is TGTGCCAGCAGCTTGACGGGGGGTAGGAAGGAGACCCAGTACTTC. Protein product: CASSLTGGRKETQYF.

This clone was detected a few times. The chain recombines TRBV18 with TRBJ1-2; the D gene is possibly TRBD1 (5 bases). CDR1 and CDR2 from the germline V gene are KGHSH and LQKENI. CDR3 length equals 13 residues. With 3 bases removed from V and 2 bases from J, the gap between germline ends came to 7 bases. The CDR3 DNA is TGTGCCAGCTCACCGACAGAGAACTATGGCTACACCTTC. Translating gives CASSPTENYGYTF.

V and J are TRBV18 and TRBJ1-1; the match to TRBD1 covers 9 bases. This CDR3 is 16 amino acids long. Germline V CDR1 and CDR2: KGHSH, LQKENI. The J segment lost 1 base and the V segment lost 3 bases, leaving 6 bases of the junction unmatched. Here the CDR3 DNA reads TGTGCCAGCTCACCGGGACAGGGACTTCAGAACACTGAAGCTTTCTTT. It is translated as CASSPGQGLQNTEAFF.

The chain combines TRBV2 with TRBJ1-2, with D possibly TRBD1 on 5 matching bases. The V gene lost 8 bases and the J gene lost 4 bases, with 14 bases spanning the gap. The CDR3 consists of 13 residues. Germline V lookup: CDR1 SNHLY, CDR2 FYNNEI. CDR3 coding DNA: TGTGCCAGCCACTTCGAGGGGTCCTATGGCTACACCTTC. Translated: CASHFEGSYGYTF.